This paragraph reports one T cell receptor beta chain. The target antigen is unknown. This sample is drawn from a study of tumor-infiltrating lymphocytes in localized non-small cell lung cancer. Across the study: Some samples were collected after neoadjuvant chemotherapy; smokers, never-smokers and several histologies were included. Study-wide findings and caveats: Higher tumor T cell infiltration than in uninvolved lung was supported by TCRbeta sequencing.

Germline CDR1 reads MNHEY; CDR2 reads SVGAGI. V lost 2 bases, J lost 2 bases, and 8 bases stayed unmatched. This CDR3 has 16 residues. The method was immunoSEQ multiplex PCR; TCRdb's version includes in-frame clones alone and lacks a portion of them. The table has more than 9,500 clones, approximately 84% seen once. The sequencing sample was made of lung tumor tissue. The chain employs TRBV6-5 and TRBJ2-7; 8 positions match TRBD2. The clonotype was recovered from a human donor with non-small cell lung cancer. Written as DNA, the CDR3 is TGTGCCAGCAGTTACACGCGGGGGGCCACCACCTACGAGCAGTACTTC. This gives the protein CASSYTRGATTYEQYF.